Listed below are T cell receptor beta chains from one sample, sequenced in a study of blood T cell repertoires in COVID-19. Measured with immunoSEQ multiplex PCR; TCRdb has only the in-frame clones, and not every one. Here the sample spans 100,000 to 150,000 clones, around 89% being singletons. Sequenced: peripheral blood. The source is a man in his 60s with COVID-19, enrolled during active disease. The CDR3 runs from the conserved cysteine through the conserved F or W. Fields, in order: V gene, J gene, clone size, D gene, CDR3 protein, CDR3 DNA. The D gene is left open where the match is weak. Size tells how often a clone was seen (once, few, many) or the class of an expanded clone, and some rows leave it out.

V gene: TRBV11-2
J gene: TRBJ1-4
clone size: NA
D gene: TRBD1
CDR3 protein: CASSLGQGPEKLFF
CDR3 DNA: TGTGCCAGCAGCTTAGGACAGGGCCCTGAAAAACTGTTTTTT

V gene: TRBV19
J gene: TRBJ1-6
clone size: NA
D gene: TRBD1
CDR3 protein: CASSTTGLYNSPLHF
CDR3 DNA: TGTGCCAGTAGTACGACAGGGCTTTATAATTCACCCCTCCACTTT

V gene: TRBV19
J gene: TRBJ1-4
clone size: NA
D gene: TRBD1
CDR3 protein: CASRPTGYNEKLFF
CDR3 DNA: TGTGCCAGTAGGCCGACAGGGTATAATGAAAAACTGTTTTTT

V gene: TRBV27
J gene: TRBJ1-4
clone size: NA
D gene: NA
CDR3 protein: CASSKLQGRNEKLFF
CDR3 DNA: TGTGCCAGCAGTAAATTACAGGGTAGGAATGAAAAACTGTTTTTT

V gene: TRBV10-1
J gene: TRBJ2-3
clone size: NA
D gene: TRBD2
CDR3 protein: CASSDLGLAGAGDTQYF
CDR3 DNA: TGCGCCAGCAGTGACCTTGGACTAGCGGGGGCCGGGGATACGCAGTATTTT

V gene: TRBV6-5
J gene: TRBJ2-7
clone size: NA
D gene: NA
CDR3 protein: CASRGATIEYEQYF
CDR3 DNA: TGTGCCAGCAGGGGGGCGACGATTGAATACGAGCAGTACTTC

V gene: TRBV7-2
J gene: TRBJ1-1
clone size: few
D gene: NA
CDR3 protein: CASSLGVEWGRGTEAFF
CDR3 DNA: TGTGCCAGCAGCTTAGGAGTTGAGTGGGGGCGAGGCACTGAAGCTTTCTTT

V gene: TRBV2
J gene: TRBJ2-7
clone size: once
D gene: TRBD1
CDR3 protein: CASSARDRDYEQYF
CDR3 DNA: TGTGCCAGCAGTGCTCGGGACAGGGACTACGAGCAGTACTTC

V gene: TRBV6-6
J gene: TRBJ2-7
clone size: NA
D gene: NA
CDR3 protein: CASKGNDFRKYF
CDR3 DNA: TGTGCCAGCAAGGGGAATGACTTCAGAAAGTACTTC

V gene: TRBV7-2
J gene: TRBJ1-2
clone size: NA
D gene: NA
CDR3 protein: CASSLGQGLYGYTF
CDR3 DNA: TGTGCCAGCAGCTTAGGCCAGGGGCTCTATGGCTACACCTTC

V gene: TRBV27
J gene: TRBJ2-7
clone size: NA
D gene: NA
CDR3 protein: CASSLVGRGNEQYF
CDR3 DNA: TGTGCCAGCTCCCTTGTGGGGCGGGGCAACGAGCAGTACTTC

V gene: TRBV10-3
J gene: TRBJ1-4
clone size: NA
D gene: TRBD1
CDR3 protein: CAISVDPQGEKLFF
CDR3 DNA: TGTGCCATCAGTGTGGACCCACAGGGGGAAAAACTGTTTTTT

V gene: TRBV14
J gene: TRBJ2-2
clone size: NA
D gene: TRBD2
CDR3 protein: CASSIFGGENTGELFF
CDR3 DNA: TGTGCCAGCAGCATCTTCGGGGGGGAGAACACCGGGGAGCTGTTTTTT

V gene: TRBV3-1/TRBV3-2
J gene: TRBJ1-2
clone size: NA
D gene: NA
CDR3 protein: CASSQDRQAPYGYTF
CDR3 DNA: TGTGCCAGCAGCCAGGACCGACAGGCCCCCTATGGCTACACCTTC

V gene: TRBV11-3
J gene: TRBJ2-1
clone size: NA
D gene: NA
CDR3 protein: CASSPAPLVGTNNNEQFF
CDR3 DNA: TGTGCCAGCAGCCCCGCTCCCTTAGTCGGGACAAACAACAATGAGCAGTTCTTC

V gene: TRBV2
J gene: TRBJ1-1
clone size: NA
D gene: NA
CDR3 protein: CASSPTPTGGRTEAFF
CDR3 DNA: TGTGCCAGCAGTCCGACCCCGACGGGGGGCCGCACTGAAGCTTTCTTT

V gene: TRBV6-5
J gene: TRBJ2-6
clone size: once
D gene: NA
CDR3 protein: CASSRGFSGANVLTF
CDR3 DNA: TGTGCCAGCAGTCGGGGGTTTTCTGGGGCCAACGTCCTGACTTTC

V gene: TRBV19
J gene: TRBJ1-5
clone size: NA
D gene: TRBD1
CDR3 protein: CASSKGQGDQPQHF
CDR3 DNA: TGTGCCAGTAGTAAAGGACAGGGAGATCAGCCCCAGCATTTT

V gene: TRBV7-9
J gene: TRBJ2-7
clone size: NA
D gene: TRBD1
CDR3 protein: CASSRTGTGVHEQYF
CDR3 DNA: TGTGCCAGCAGCCGAACCGGGACAGGGGTCCACGAGCAGTACTTC

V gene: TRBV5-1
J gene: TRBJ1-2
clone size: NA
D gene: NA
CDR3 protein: CASSPRSAYGYTF
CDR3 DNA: TGCGCCAGCAGCCCCAGGTCTGCCTATGGCTACACCTTC

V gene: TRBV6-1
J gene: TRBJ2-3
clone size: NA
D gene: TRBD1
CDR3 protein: CASSDRDRAADTQYF
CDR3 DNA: TGTGCCAGCAGTGACCGGGACAGGGCTGCAGATACGCAGTATTTT

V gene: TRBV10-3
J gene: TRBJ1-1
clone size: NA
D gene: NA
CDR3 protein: CAISEGGRNTEAFF
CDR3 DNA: TGTGCCATCAGTGAAGGAGGGCGGAACACTGAAGCTTTCTTT

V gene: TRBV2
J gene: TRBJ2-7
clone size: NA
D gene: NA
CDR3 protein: CASSESGVSYEQYF
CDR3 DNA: TGTGCCAGCAGTGAATCCGGAGTCTCCTACGAGCAGTACTTC

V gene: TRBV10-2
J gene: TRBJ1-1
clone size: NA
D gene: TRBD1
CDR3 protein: CASSRQGLNTEAFF
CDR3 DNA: TGCGCCAGCAGTCGACAGGGGCTGAACACTGAAGCTTTCTTT

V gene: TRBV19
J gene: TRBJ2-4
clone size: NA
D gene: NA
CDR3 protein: CASSIMAGTIAKNIQYF
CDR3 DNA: TGTGCCAGTAGTATCATGGCGGGAACAATAGCCAAAAACATTCAGTACTTC

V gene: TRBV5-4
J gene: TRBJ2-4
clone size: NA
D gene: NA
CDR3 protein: CASSLRSEIAKNIQYF
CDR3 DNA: TGTGCCAGCAGCTTGCGGTCGGAGATAGCCAAAAACATTCAGTACTTC

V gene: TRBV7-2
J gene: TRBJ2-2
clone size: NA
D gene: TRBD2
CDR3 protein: CASSWSGGRTGGELFF
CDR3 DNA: TGTGCCAGCAGCTGGAGCGGGGGGCGGACGGGCGGGGAGCTGTTTTTT

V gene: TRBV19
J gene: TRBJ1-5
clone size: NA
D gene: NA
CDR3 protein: CASSTQGITNQPQHF
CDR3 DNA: TGTGCCAGTAGTACTCAGGGTATTACCAATCAGCCCCAGCATTTT

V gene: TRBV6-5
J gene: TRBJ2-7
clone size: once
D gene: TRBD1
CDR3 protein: CASSYSGQGSYEQYF
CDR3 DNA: TGTGCCAGCAGTTACTCTGGACAGGGCTCCTACGAGCAGTACTTC

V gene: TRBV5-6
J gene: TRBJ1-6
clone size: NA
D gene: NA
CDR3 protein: CASSLAGSGLRSPLHF
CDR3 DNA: TGTGCCAGCAGCTTGGCCGGCTCAGGCCTCCGTTCACCCCTCCACTTT

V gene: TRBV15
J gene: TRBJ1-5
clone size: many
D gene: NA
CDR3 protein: CATSRVGGETQHF
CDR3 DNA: TGTGCCACCAGCAGAGTTGGGGGCGAAACCCAGCATTTT

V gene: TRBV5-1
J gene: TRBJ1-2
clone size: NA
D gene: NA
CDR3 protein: CASSSRQDYGYTF
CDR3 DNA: TGCGCCAGCAGCTCCCGACAGGACTATGGCTACACCTTC

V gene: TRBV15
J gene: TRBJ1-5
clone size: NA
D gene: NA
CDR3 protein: CATSRGTSGQPQHF
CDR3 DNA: TGTGCCACCAGCAGAGGGACATCCGGGCAGCCCCAGCATTTT

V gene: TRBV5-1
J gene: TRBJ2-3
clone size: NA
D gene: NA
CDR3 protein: CASSLASLSTDTQYF
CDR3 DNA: TGCGCCAGCAGCTTGGCGAGCCTTAGCACAGATACGCAGTATTTT

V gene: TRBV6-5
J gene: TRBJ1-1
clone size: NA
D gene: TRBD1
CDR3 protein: CASSRDRGNTEAFF
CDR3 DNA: TGTGCCAGCAGTAGGGACAGGGGAAACACTGAAGCTTTCTTT

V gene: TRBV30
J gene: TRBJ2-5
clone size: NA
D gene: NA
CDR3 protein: CAWTNQETQYF
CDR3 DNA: TGTGCCTGGACAAACCAAGAGACCCAGTACTTC

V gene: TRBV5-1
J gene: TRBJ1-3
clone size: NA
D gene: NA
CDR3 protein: CASSSGLERSTIYF
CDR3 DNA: TGCGCCAGCAGCTCGGGACTCGAGCGCAGCACCATATATTTT

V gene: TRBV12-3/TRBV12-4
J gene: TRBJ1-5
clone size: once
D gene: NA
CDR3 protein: CASRRGNQPQHF
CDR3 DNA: TGTGCCAGCAGGCGGGGCAATCAGCCCCAGCATTTT

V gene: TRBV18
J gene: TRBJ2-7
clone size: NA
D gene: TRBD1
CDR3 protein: CASSPLPGTGGEKQYF
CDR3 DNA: TGTGCCAGCTCACCGCTTCCCGGGACAGGGGGAGAAAAGCAGTACTTC

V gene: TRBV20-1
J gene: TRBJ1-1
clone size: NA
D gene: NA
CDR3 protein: CSASRGGNTEAFF
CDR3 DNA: TGCAGTGCTAGTCGGGGGGGGAACACTGAAGCTTTCTTT

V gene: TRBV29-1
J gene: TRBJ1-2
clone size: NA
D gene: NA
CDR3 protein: CSVEVPNFGYTF
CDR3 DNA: TGCAGCGTTGAAGTACCTAACTTTGGCTACACCTTC

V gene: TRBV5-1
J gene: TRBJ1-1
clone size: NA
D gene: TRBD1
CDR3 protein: CASKGTGYGNTEAFF
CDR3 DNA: TGCGCCAGCAAAGGGACAGGGTACGGGAACACTGAAGCTTTCTTT

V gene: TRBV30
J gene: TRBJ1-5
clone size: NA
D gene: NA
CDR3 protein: CAWSTTNSNQPQHF
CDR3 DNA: TGTGCCTGGAGTACCACTAATAGCAATCAGCCCCAGCATTTT

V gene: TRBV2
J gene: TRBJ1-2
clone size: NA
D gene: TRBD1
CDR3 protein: CASVTGGEGYTF
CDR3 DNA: TGTGCCAGCGTCACAGGGGGCGAAGGCTACACCTTC

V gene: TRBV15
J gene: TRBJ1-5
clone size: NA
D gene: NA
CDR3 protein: CATSRPNSPNQPQHF
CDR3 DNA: TGTGCCACCAGCAGACCTAACAGCCCCAATCAGCCCCAGCATTTT

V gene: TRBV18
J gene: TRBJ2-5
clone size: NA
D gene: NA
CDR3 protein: CASSSRRQETQYF
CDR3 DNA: TGTGCCAGCTCATCGCGAAGACAAGAGACCCAGTACTTC

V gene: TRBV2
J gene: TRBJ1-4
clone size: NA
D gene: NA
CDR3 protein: CANNRELNEKLFF
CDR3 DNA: TGTGCCAACAACCGGGAGCTTAATGAAAAACTGTTTTTT

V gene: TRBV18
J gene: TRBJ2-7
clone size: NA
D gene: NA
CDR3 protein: CASSPVGRPYEQYF
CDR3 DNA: TGTGCCAGCTCACCAGTGGGCAGACCCTACGAGCAGTACTTC

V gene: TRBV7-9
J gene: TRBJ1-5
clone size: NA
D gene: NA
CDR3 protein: CASSGPGTLSNQPQHF
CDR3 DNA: TGTGCCAGCAGCGGTCCAGGGACACTAAGCAATCAGCCCCAGCATTTT

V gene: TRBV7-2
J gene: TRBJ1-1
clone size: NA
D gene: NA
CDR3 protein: CASSVSRGNKWAEAFF
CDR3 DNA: TGTGCCAGCAGCGTTAGCCGGGGAAATAAATGGGCTGAAGCTTTCTTT

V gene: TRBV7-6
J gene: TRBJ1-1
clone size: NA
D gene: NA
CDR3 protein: CASSGQIPEAFF
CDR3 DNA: TGTGCCAGCAGCGGGCAGATCCCTGAAGCTTTCTTT

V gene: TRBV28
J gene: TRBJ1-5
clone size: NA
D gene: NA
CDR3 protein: CASSLQGGQPQHF
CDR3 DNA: TGTGCCAGCAGCCTACAGGGAGGGCAGCCCCAGCATTTT

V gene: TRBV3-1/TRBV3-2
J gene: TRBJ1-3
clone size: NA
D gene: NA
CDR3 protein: CASSPRGGNTIYF
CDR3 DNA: TGTGCCAGCAGCCCTAGAGGTGGAAACACCATATATTTT

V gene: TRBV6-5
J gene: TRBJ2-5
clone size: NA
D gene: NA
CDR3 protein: CASSYAQGTETQYF
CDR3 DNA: TGTGCCAGCAGTTACGCCCAGGGGACGGAGACCCAGTACTTC

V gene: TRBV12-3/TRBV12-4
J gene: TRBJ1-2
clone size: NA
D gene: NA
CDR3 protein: CASSFPGVGYTF
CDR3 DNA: TGTGCCAGCAGTTTTCCGGGTGTTGGCTACACCTTC

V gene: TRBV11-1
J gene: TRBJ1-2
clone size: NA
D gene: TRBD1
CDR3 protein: CASNLNDRAGGYTF
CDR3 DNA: TGTGCCAGCAACCTTAACGACAGGGCGGGAGGCTACACCTTC

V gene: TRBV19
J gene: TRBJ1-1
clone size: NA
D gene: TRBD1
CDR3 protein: CASSMDRGNTEAFF
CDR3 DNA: TGTGCCAGTAGTATGGACAGGGGAAACACTGAAGCTTTCTTT

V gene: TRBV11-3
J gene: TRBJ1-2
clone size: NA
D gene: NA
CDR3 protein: CASSRGSEGYTF
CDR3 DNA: TGTGCCAGCAGCCGTGGCAGCGAAGGCTACACCTTC

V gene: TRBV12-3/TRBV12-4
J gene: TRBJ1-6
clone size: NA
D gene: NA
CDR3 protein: CASSSQFSPLHF
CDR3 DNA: TGTGCCAGCAGTTCCCAATTTTCACCCCTCCACTTT